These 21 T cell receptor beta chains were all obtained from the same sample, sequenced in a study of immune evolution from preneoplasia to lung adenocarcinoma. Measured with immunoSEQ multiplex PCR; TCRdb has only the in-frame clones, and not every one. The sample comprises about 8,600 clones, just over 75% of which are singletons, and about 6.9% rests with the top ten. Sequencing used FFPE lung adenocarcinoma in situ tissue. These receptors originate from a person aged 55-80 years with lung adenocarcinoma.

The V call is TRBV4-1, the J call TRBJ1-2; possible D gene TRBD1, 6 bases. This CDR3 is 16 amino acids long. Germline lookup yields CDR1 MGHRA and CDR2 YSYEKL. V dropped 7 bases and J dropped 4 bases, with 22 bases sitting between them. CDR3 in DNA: TGCGCCAGCATGAAAAGGCGCGCCAGGGGACCCTATGGCTACACCTTC. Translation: CASMKRRARGPYGYTF.

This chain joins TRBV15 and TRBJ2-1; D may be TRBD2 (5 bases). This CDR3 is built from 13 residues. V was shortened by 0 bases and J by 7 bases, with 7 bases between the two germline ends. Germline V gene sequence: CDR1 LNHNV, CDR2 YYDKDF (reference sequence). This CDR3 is CATSRDAGNEQFF. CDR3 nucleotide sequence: TGTGCCACCAGCAGAGATGCGGGTAATGAGCAGTTCTTC.

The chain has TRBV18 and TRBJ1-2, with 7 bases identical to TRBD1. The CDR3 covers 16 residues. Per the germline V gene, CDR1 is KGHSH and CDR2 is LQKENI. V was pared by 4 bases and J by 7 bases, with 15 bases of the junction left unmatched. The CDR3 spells CASSRTLEGATSGYTF. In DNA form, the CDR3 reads TGTGCCAGCTCACGGACCCTGGAGGGGGCAACTTCTGGCTACACCTTC.

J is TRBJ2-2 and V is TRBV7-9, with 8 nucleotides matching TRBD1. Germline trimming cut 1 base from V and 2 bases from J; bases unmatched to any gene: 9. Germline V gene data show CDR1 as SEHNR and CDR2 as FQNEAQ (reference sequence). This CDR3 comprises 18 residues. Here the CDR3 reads CASSLGLWTGRNTGELFF. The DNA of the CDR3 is TGTGCCAGCAGCTTAGGCCTCTGGACAGGGAGAAACACCGGGGAGCTGTTTTTT. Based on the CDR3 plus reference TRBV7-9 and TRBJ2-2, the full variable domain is DTGVSQNPRHKITKRGQNVTFRCDPISEHNRLYWYRQTLGQGPEFLTYFQNEAQLEKSRLLSDRFSAERPKGSFSTLEIQRTEQGDSAMYLCASSLGLWTGRNTGELFFGEGSRLTVL.

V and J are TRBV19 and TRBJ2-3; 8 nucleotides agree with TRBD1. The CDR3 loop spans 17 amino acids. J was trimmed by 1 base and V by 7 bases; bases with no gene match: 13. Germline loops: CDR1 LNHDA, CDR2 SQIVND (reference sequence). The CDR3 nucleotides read TGTGCCAGTAAGGCGATCGCATGGGGACAGGGCACAGATACGCAGTATTTT. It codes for CASKAIAWGQGTDTQYF.

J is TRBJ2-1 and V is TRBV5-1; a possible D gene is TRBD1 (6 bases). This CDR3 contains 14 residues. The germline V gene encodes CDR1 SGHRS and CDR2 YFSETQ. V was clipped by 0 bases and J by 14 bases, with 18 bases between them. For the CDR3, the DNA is TGCGCCAGCAGCTTGGATGGGACACGGGGATATGAGTTCTTC. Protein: CASSLDGTRGYEFF. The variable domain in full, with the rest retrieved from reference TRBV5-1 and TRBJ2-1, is KAGVTQTPRYLIKTRGQQVTLSCSPISGHRSVSWYQQTPGQGLQFLFEYFSETQRNKGNFPGRFSGRQFSNSRSEMNVSTLELGDSALYLCASSLDGTRGYEFFGPGTRLTVL.

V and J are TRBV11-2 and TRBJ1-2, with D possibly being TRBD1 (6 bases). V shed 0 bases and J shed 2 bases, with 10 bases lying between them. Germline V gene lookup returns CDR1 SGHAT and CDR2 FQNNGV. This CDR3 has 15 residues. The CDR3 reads CASSLDRDINYGYTF. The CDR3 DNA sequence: TGTGCCAGCAGCTTAGACCGGGACATCAACTATGGCTACACCTTC.

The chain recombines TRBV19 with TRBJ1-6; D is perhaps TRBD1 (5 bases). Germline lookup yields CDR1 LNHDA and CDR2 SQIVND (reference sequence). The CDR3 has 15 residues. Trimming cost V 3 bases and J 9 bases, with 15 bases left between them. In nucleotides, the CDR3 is TGTGCCAGTAGTATGGGTCAGGGAGTGGGTTCACCCCTCCACTTT. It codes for CASSMGQGVGSPLHF.

CDR3 DNA: TGTGCCAGCAGCTCCTCAGGGGGGAATTCACCCCTCCACTTT. Protein: CASSSSGGNSPLHF. The V call is TRBV7-3, the J call TRBJ1-6, with 7 bases fitting TRBD1. Germline-derived CDR1 and CDR2 are SGHTA and FQGTGA. Trimming cost V 4 bases and J 7 bases; bases outside gene matches: 4. CDR3 length: 14 amino acids.

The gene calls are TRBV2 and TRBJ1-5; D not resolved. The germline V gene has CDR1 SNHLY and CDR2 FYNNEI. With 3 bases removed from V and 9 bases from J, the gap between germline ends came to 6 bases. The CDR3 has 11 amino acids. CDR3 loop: CASSEGLPQHF. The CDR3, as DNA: TGTGCCAGCAGTGAGGGTCTGCCCCAGCATTTT.

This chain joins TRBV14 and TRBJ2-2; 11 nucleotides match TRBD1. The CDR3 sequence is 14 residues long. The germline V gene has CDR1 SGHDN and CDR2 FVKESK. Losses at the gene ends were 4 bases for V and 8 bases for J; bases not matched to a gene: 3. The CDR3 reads CASSPDRGQGELFF. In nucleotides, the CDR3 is TGTGCCAGCAGCCCGGACAGGGGGCAAGGGGAGCTGTTTTTT.

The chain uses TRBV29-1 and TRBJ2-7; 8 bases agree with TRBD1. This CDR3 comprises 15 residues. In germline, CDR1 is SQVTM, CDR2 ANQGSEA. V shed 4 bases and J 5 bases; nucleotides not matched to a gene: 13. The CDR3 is CSVVGADRGWDEQYF. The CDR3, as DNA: TGCAGCGTTGTCGGGGCAGACAGGGGTTGGGACGAGCAGTACTTC.

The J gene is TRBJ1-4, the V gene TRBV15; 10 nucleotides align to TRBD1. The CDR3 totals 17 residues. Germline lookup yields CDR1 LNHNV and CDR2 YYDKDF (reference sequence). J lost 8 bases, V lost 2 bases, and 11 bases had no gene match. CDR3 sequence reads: CATSRSPRDRGLEKLFF. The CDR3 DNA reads TGTGCCACCAGCAGAAGCCCTCGGGACAGGGGATTAGAAAAACTGTTTTTT. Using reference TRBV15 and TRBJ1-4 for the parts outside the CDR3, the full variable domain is DAMVIQNPRYQVTQFGKPVTLSCSQTLNHNVMYWYQQKSSQAPKLLFHYYDKDFNNEADTPDNFQSRRPNTSFCFLDIRSPGLGDTAMYLCATSRSPRDRGLEKLFFGSGTQLSVL.

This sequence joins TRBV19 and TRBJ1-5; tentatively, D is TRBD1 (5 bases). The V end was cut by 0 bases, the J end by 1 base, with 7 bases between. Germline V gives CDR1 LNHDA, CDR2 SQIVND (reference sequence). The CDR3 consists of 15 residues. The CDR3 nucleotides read TGTGCCAGTAGTATAGATCAGGGAAGCAATCAGCCCCAGCATTTT. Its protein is CASSIDQGSNQPQHF.

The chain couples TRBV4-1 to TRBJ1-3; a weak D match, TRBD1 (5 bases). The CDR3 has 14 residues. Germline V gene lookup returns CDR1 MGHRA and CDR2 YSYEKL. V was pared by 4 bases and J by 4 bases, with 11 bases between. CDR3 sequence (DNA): TGCGCCAGCAGCCCTAGGACACAAGGAAACACCATATATTTT. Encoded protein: CASSPRTQGNTIYF.

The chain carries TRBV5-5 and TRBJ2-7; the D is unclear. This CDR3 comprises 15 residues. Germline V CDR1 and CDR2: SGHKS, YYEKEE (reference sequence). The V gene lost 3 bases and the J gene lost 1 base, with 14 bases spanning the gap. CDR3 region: CASSSTDGRSYEQYF. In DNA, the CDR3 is TGTGCCAGCAGCTCGACGGACGGGCGATCCTACGAGCAGTACTTC. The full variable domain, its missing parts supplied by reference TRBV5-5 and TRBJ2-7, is DAGVTQSPTHLIKTRGQQVTLRCSPISGHKSVSWYQQVLGQGPQFIFQYYEKEERGRGNFPDRFSARQFPNYSSELNVNALLLGDSALYLCASSSTDGRSYEQYFGPGTRLTVT.

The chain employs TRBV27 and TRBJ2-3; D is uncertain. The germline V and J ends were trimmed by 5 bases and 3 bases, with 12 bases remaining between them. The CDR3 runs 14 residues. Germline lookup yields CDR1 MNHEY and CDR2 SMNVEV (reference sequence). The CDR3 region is CASSRGPLTDTQYF. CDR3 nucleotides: TGTGCCAGCAGTCGAGGACCACTAACAGATACGCAGTATTTT.

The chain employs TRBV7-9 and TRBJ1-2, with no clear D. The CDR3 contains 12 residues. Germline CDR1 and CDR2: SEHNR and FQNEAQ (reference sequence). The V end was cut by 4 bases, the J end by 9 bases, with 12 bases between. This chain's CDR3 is CASSSDFMSYTF. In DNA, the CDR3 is TGTGCCAGCAGCTCCGACTTCATGAGCTACACCTTC. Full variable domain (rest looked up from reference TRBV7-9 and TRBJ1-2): DTGVSQNPRHKITKRGQNVTFRCDPISEHNRLYWYRQTLGQGPEFLTYFQNEAQLEKSRLLSDRFSAERPKGSFSTLEIQRTEQGDSAMYLCASSSDFMSYTFGSGTRLTVV.

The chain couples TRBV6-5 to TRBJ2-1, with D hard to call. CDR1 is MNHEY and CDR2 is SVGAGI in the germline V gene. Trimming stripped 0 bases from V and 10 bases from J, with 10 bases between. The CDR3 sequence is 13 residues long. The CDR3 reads CASSYSYFSEQFF. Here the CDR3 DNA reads TGTGCCAGCAGTTACTCTTATTTCTCAGAGCAGTTCTTC.

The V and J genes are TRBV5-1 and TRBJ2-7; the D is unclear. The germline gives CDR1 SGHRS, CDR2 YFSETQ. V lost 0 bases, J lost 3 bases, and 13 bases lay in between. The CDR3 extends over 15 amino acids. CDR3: CASSLGGTSDYEQYF. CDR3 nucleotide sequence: TGCGCCAGCAGCTTGGGGGGTACCTCAGACTACGAGCAGTACTTC.

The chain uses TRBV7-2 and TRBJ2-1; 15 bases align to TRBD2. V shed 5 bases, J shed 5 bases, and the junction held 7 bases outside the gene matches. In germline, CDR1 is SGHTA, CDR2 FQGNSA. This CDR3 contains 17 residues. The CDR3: CASSPYGLAGGDNEQFF. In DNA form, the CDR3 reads TGTGCCAGCAGCCCCTACGGACTAGCGGGGGGGGACAATGAGCAGTTCTTC.